This is a list of T cell receptor beta chains from one sample in a study of identical twins. TCRdb re-analysed the 5' RACE reads in MiXCR, keeping a single row per CDR3 protein. The table has 1.5 million to 2 million distinct CDR3 sequences, around 33% seen once; the top ten hold about 0.3%. Sample: cord blood. The receptor set was obtained from a newborn girl in good health. Both conserved end residues are part of each CDR3. A D gene is named only where the DNA matches it firmly. Size is stated for part of the rows, as once, few or many counts, or as a class when the clone is expanded.

cdr3_nt cdr3_aa d_call j_call clone_size v_call
TGTGCCAGCAGTGAATGGGACAGACGCAATCAGCCCCAGCATTTT CASSEWDRRNQPQHF TRBD1 TRBJ1-5 few TRBV6-1
TGTGCCAGCCGAGGAGGGGCCTACAATGAGCGGTACTTC CASRGGAYNERYF - TRBJ2-5 - TRBV12-3/TRBV12-4
TGTGCTAGTGGTTCGAGCTCTGGGGCCAACGTCCTGACTTTC CASGSSSGANVLTF - TRBJ2-6 - TRBV12-5
TGTGCCAGCAGCCAAAAAGGGACTAGCGGGGGGGAGACCCAGTACTTC CASSQKGTSGGETQYF TRBD2 TRBJ2-5 - TRBV4-2
TGCAGTGCTACTGACAGGGGGCTATCCTATGGCTACACCTTC CSATDRGLSYGYTF TRBD1 TRBJ1-2 - TRBV20-1
TGTGCCAGTTCTGGGACCGAGAAATACGAGCAGTACTTC CASSGTEKYEQYF - TRBJ2-7 few TRBV11-2
TGTGCCAGCAGTTGGGGGACACGGTACGAGCAGTACTTC CASSWGTRYEQYF - TRBJ2-7 many TRBV6-5
TGTGCCACCAGCAGAGATCGTACGGGAGTCTATGGCTACACCTTC CATSRDRTGVYGYTF - TRBJ1-2 - TRBV15
TGTGCCAGCAGCCAAGGAGGGGGGGCTAGCACAGATACGCAGTATTTT CASSQGGGASTDTQYF - TRBJ2-3 few TRBV4-2
TGTGCCAGCAGTCACTTTAGCGGGATCGCAGATACGCAGTATTTT CASSHFSGIADTQYF TRBD2 TRBJ2-3 few TRBV6-5
TGTGCCAGCAGCCTTCGTAAGGGAGGCTACAATGAGCAGTACTTC CASSLRKGGYNEQYF - TRBJ2-7 - TRBV11-3
TGTGCCAGCAGCCAGATCGCGAACTATGGCTACACCTTC CASSQIANYGYTF - TRBJ1-2 - TRBV3-1
TGTGCCAGCAGGCCGCACCAGATTAAGGGGATATGGACAGATACGCAGTATTTT CASRPHQIKGIWTDTQYF - TRBJ2-3 - TRBV6-1
TGCGCCAGCAGCTCCTCAGCGGGGGGAATAGATACGCAGTATTTT CASSSSAGGIDTQYF TRBD2 TRBJ2-3 - TRBV5-1
TGCGCCAGCAGTCGGACTAGCGGGGGGGCCCTCGAGCAGTTCTTC CASSRTSGGALEQFF TRBD2 TRBJ2-1 - TRBV5-1
TGTGCCAGCAGCCGAGAGATAGCGGGAGCCCCACCCCCAGATACGCAGTATTTT CASSREIAGAPPPDTQYF TRBD2 TRBJ2-3 few TRBV14
TGTGCCAGCAAAATCCAGGGGGCCTATGGCTACACCTTC CASKIQGAYGYTF TRBD1 TRBJ1-2 few TRBV6-1
TGTGCCAGCAGGGAGGGAGTGAGGGGTGGCTACACCTTC CASREGVRGGYTF - TRBJ1-2 few TRBV6-1
TGCAGTGCTCAACGGAAAACCCAACAAGAGACCCAGTACTTC CSAQRKTQQETQYF - TRBJ2-5 few TRBV20-1
TGTGCCAGCAGTTTCTCCGGGACCGCTGAAGCTTTCTTT CASSFSGTAEAFF - TRBJ1-1 few TRBV27
TGTGCCAGCAGTTCCGGGACTAGCAGCACAGATACGCAGTATTTT CASSSGTSSTDTQYF TRBD2 TRBJ2-3 many TRBV7-7
TGTGCCAGCAGTGACAACGGTTTGAACACCGGGGAGCTGTTTTTT CASSDNGLNTGELFF - TRBJ2-2 - TRBV2
TGTGCCACCAGCAGCCATACAGGGGGATCAGATACGCAGTATTTT CATSSHTGGSDTQYF TRBD1 TRBJ2-3 - TRBV15
TGTGCCAGCAGTTTAGCTAGCGGGAGGCTCTACGAGCAGTACTTC CASSLASGRLYEQYF TRBD2 TRBJ2-7 few TRBV27
TGCAGTGTCTTGCCGGGACTTTACAATGAGCGGTTCTTC CSVLPGLYNERFF - TRBJ2-1 - TRBV20-1
TGTGCCAGCAGCTTGGCCACAGCGGGAAGAGAAGAGACCCAGTACTTC CASSLATAGREETQYF TRBD2 TRBJ2-5 few TRBV5-8
TGTGCCAGCAGAAGAAGTCATGAGCAGTTCTTC CASRRSHEQFF - TRBJ2-1 few TRBV12-3/TRBV12-4
TGTGCCAGCTCACCATCCCCAGTAGGGACCAAAGAGACCCAGTACTTC CASSPSPVGTKETQYF - TRBJ2-5 - TRBV18
TGTGCCAGCAGTTCCCCTGGTTCACCCCTCCACTTT CASSSPGSPLHF - TRBJ1-6 few TRBV12-3/TRBV12-4
TGTGCCAGCAGGGCCGGGACTAGCCAGGAGGCTGAGCAGTTCTTC CASRAGTSQEAEQFF TRBD2 TRBJ2-1 few TRBV9
TGTGCCAGCAGCCAGCCAGGGATCTACGAGCAGTACTTC CASSQPGIYEQYF - TRBJ2-7 - TRBV4-2
TGTGCCAGCAGGGCGGTATTCCCGGAGCAGTTCTTC CASRAVFPEQFF - TRBJ2-1 - TRBV6-1
TGCAGTGCTAGTTCCGGGACTTTGAACACCGGGGAGCTGTTTTTT CSASSGTLNTGELFF - TRBJ2-2 few TRBV20-1
TGTGCCAGCAGCAAAGGGGTTAGCGGGGGCCCCTACGAGCAGTACTTC CASSKGVSGGPYEQYF - TRBJ2-7 few TRBV21-1
TGTGCCAGCAGCCAAAGGACTACAGGGTCTAACGATGGCTACACCTTC CASSQRTTGSNDGYTF - TRBJ1-2 few TRBV3-1
TGCAGTGCTAGAGATCTGGGGACAGGAAACATTCAGTACTTC CSARDLGTGNIQYF TRBD1 TRBJ2-4 many TRBV20-1
TGCAGTGCCCCAAACCGGGCGGATGAGCAGTTCTTC CSAPNRADEQFF - TRBJ2-1 few TRBV20-1
TGTGCCAGCAGCCGGCCGGGACTAGCGGGGGGAGGAGGAGATACGCAGTATTTT CASSRPGLAGGGGDTQYF TRBD2 TRBJ2-3 - TRBV12-3/TRBV12-4
TGCAGTGCTAGGGTACTAGTCCGTATGGGCGCAGATACGCAGTATTTT CSARVLVRMGADTQYF - TRBJ2-3 - TRBV20-1
TGCGCCAGCAGCTTGGCGAGGCGGGGGGACTATTCGAATGAGCAGTTCTTC CASSLARRGDYSNEQFF TRBD2 TRBJ2-1 - TRBV5-1
TGTGCCAGCAGCAAAGTTCGGCGGGGGGGCCAGACAGATACGCAGTATTTT CASSKVRRGGQTDTQYF - TRBJ2-3 few TRBV21-1
TGCAGTGCTAGGTCCGGGACAGGGGGTTTCAATCAGCCCCAGCATTTT CSARSGTGGFNQPQHF TRBD1 TRBJ1-5 - TRBV20-1
TGCGCCAGCAGCCCGACAGGGAGGAACTACAGTGAGCAGTTCTTC CASSPTGRNYSEQFF - TRBJ2-1 - TRBV4-1
TGTGCCAGCAGCGAGGGGGGAAACATTCAGTACTTC CASSEGGNIQYF - TRBJ2-4 few TRBV28
TGTGTCAGCAAGAAGGAGGACAGGCCCTATGGCTACACCTTC CVSKKEDRPYGYTF TRBD1 TRBJ1-2 - TRBV2
TGTGCCAGCAGCTTCCTGGGGGCAGACGGCTACACCTTC CASSFLGADGYTF - TRBJ1-2 few TRBV5-6
TGTGCCAGCAGTGAAGGGATTTCACCCCTCCACTTT CASSEGISPLHF - TRBJ1-6 few TRBV25-1
TGTGCCACCAGTGATAACGGCAATCAGCCCCAGCATTTT CATSDNGNQPQHF - TRBJ1-5 - TRBV24-1
TGTGCCAGCAGCTTTGGTCATACTAATTCACCCCTCCACTTT CASSFGHTNSPLHF - TRBJ1-6 - TRBV7-9
TGCGCCAGCAGCCAAATGGTTGTATACAATGAGCAGTTCTTC CASSQMVVYNEQFF - TRBJ2-1 few TRBV4-1
TGTGCCAGCAGCGTCCGCCGGGACAGTCTAGCCAAAAACATTCAGTACTTC CASSVRRDSLAKNIQYF TRBD1 TRBJ2-4 few TRBV12-3/TRBV12-4
TGCAGCGTCTATACTAGTAAAGAGACCCAGTACTTC CSVYTSKETQYF - TRBJ2-5 many TRBV29-1
TGTGCCATCAGTGAGTACCAGGGAAATGAGCAGTTCTTC CAISEYQGNEQFF - TRBJ2-1 many TRBV10-3